Following are 4 T cell receptor beta chains from one sample sequenced in a study of prognosis after radiotherapy for stage I lung cancer. The genomic DNA TCR beta CDR3 region underwent two rounds of multiplex PCR. For every TRBV and TRBJ gene, a specific primer was used in first-round PCR. TCRdb recomputed calls from the multiplex PCR reads with MiXCR, one row per CDR3 protein. The top ten clones hold 30% to 40% of a sample with about 26,000 distinct CDR3 sequences, 30% of them seen once. The sample here was PBMCs, taken before or after stereotactic body radiation therapy (not recorded which). Every receptor here comes from a donor at least 50 years old with non-small cell lung cancer.

This clonotype came up many times. The rearrangement links TRBV11-3 to TRBJ2-1; 10 bases map to TRBD2. The trim removed 4 bases at V and 6 bases at J, leaving 9 bases unmatched. Germline V gene data show CDR1 as SGHNT and CDR2 as YENEEA. This CDR3 is 16 amino acids long. The DNA for the CDR3 is TGTGCCAGCAGCTCAAGTACGGGACTAGCGTCCAATGAGCAGTTCTTC. Residues: CASSSSTGLASNEQFF. Based on the CDR3 plus reference TRBV11-3 and TRBJ2-1, the full variable domain is EAGVVQSPRYKIIEKKQPVAFWCNPISGHNTLYWYLQNLGQGPELLIRYENEEAVDDSQLPKDRFSAERLKGVDSTLKIQPAELGDSAVYLCASSSSTGLASNEQFFGPGTRLTVL.

Remarks on this clonotype: A much larger clone differs by one base, so this may be a read error. The chain links TRBV29-1 to TRBJ2-2, with D hard to call. There are 14 residues in the CDR3. The V gene lost 5 bases and the J gene lost 3 bases, with 13 bases spanning the gap. The germline gives CDR1 SQVTM, CDR2 ANQGSEA. The CDR3 sequence is CSVKGQVDTGELFF. The DNA for the CDR3 is TGCAGCGTTAAAGGTCAGGTGGACACCGGGGAGCTGTTTTTT.

This clonotype was counted once. CDR3 residues: CASRWGQTNTEAFF. DNA of the CDR3: TGTGCCAGCAGATGGGGACAGACGAACACTGAAGCTTTCTTT. This chain links TRBV7-2 with TRBJ1-1; the match to TRBD1 covers 7 bases. Trimming at V came to 6 bases and at J to 1 base, leaving 5 bases not matched to a gene. Germline V gives CDR1 SGHTA, CDR2 FQGNSA. The CDR3 is made up of 14 amino acids.

This rearrangement joins TRBV6-1 to TRBJ2-2, with a tentative D call TRBD2 (5 bases). The CDR3 consists of 17 residues. Trimming left V 7 bases short and J 2 bases short, with 20 bases between. Germline V gene lookup returns CDR1 MNHNS and CDR2 SASEGT. The CDR3 spells CASTGKGGAVNTGELFF. The DNA of the CDR3 is TGTGCCAGCACCGGTAAAGGAGGCGCGGTCAACACCGGGGAGCTGTTTTTT.